The 30 T cell receptor beta chains given below trace back to one sample, sequenced in a study of shared clonotypes between healthy human individuals (dated by TCRdb to 2020 to 2022). CD8 naive samples consisted of CD45RO-negative cells that were positively selected for CCR7, yielding a CD45RA+CCR7+ population without TemRA cells. The library was prepared using the immunoSEQ multiplex PCR assay. The table comes from immuneACCESS by way of TCRdb, which keeps in-frame sequences with V and J called. Part of the clones is missing from these tables; in studies checked, under half for an unresolved V gene and the rest for unknown reasons. Counted in this sample were some 800,000 clones; over 90% of them appeared once. The ten top clones hold around 24% of the sample. The sequenced sample consisted of naive CD8+ T cells sorted from blood. This specimen's cell subset or site label, per the study, means: CD45RA+CCR7+. These receptors were taken from a man aged 30 to 45 in good health.

V usage is TRBV28 and J usage is TRBJ2-7, with D possibly TRBD1 on 5 matching bases. V was pared by 6 bases and J by 6 bases, with 21 bases between. This CDR3 is 15 amino acids long. CDR1 MDHEN and CDR2 SYDVKM come from the germline V gene. The CDR3 sequence is CASRPLDRSGAEQYF. For the CDR3, the DNA is TGTGCCAGCAGACCTTTAGACCGGAGTGGGGCCGAGCAGTACTTC.

The gene calls are TRBV25-1 and TRBJ2-7; tentative D call: TRBD1 (5 bases). This CDR3 has 14 amino acids. Germline CDR1 reads MGHDK; CDR2 reads SYGVNS. Trimming took 3 bases from V and 4 from J, leaving 13 bases between them. Written as DNA, the CDR3 is TGTGCCAGCAGTGAGTGGGGCCAGAGATACGAGCAGTACTTC. Translation gives CASSEWGQRYEQYF.

The V call is TRBV5-8, the J call TRBJ2-1; tentatively, D is TRBD1 (6 bases). This CDR3 has 16 residues. V was cut by 3 bases and J by 12 bases, with 25 bases left in between. Germline CDR1 is SGHTS and CDR2 is YDEGEE. The CDR3 DNA is TGTGCCAGCAGCTGGGGGACCTCGCACCCCAAACAGGGGCAGTTCTTC. This codes for CASSWGTSHPKQGQFF.

A remark on this clone: Different DNA sequences within this sample yield the same CDR3. The V and J genes are TRBV7-9 and TRBJ2-7, with D hard to call. The germline V gene encodes CDR1 SEHNR and CDR2 FQNEAQ (reference sequence). V lost 1 base to trimming and J lost 2 bases, with 3 bases between them. The CDR3 length is 12 residues. The CDR3 protein is CASSLDPYEQYF. The CDR3, as DNA: TGTGCCAGCAGCTTAGATCCCTACGAGCAGTACTTC.

The chain recombines TRBV9 with TRBJ1-1; no firm D call. The CDR3 length is 15 residues. Germline CDR1 and CDR2: SGDLS and YYNGEE. The germline V and J ends were trimmed by 4 bases and 3 bases, with 16 bases remaining between them. This chain's CDR3 is CASSPTRVYDTEAFF. The CDR3 bases are TGTGCCAGCAGCCCGACCCGGGTCTACGACACTGAAGCTTTCTTT.

V gene TRBV4-1 combines with J gene TRBJ1-2, with D uncertain. With 0 bases removed from V and 3 bases from J, the gap between germline ends came to 11 bases. The CDR3 totals 15 residues. Germline assignment: CDR1 MGHRA and CDR2 YSYEKL. The CDR3: CASSQDEWGDYGYTF. CDR3 nucleotides: TGCGCCAGCAGCCAAGATGAATGGGGAGACTATGGCTACACCTTC.

Concerning this clone itself: Different DNA sequences within this sample yield the same CDR3. The gene calls are TRBV27 and TRBJ1-5; a weak D match, TRBD1 (6 bases). The CDR3 sequence is 14 residues long. The V and J ends lost 5 bases and 2 bases respectively, with 10 bases between them. The V gene's germline CDR1 is MNHEY and CDR2 SMNVEV (reference sequence). CDR3 region: CASSIQGGNQPQHF. Here the CDR3 DNA reads TGTGCCAGCAGTATACAGGGAGGCAATCAGCCCCAGCATTTT.

This chain links TRBV11-3 with TRBJ2-3; the match to TRBD2 covers 10 bases. Germline V gene sequence: CDR1 SGHNT, CDR2 YENEEA. This CDR3 spans 17 amino acids. V shed 0 bases and J 5 bases; nucleotides not matched to a gene: 8. This chain's CDR3 is CASSLDPQLAGEDTQYF. CDR3 bases: TGTGCCAGCAGCTTAGATCCCCAGCTAGCGGGAGAAGATACGCAGTATTTT. Looking up the rest from reference TRBV11-3 and TRBJ2-3 gives the full variable domain: EAGVVQSPRYKIIEKKQPVAFWCNPISGHNTLYWYLQNLGQGPELLIRYENEEAVDDSQLPKDRFSAERLKGVDSTLKIQPAELGDSAVYLCASSLDPQLAGEDTQYFGPGTRLTVL.

This chain links TRBV6-5 with TRBJ2-1; TRBD2 matches at 8 bases. The CDR3 spans 16 residues. V dropped 0 bases and J dropped 5; count of bases not matched to a gene: 6. Germline CDR1 and CDR2: MNHEY and SVGAGI. CDR3 DNA: TGTGCCAGCAGTTACTCAGGCGGGAGGAAAAACAATGAGCAGTTCTTC. Translation gives CASSYSGGRKNNEQFF.

DNA for the CDR3: TGTGCCAGCAGTGACTCTCCCCCAGGTCCCAATGAGCAGTTCTTC. Protein sequence: CASSDSPPGPNEQFF. This chain joins TRBV6-4 and TRBJ2-1, with D unclear. Germline assignment: CDR1 MRHNA and CDR2 SNTAGT. V was clipped by 0 bases and J by 6 bases, with 12 bases between them. The CDR3 totals 15 residues.

The J gene is TRBJ2-5, the V gene TRBV10-1; TRBD2 matches 8 bases. Germline lookup yields CDR1 WNHNN and CDR2 SYGVQD (reference sequence). V dropped 5 bases and J dropped 1; count of bases not matched to a gene: 3. The CDR3 covers 14 residues. The CDR3 here is CASSSSGTQETQYF. The CDR3 DNA sequence: TGCGCCAGCAGTAGTAGCGGGACCCAAGAGACCCAGTACTTC.

V usage is TRBV27 and J usage is TRBJ2-3; D unresolved. Germline V gene lookup returns CDR1 MNHEY and CDR2 SMNVEV (reference sequence). Trimming shortened V by 0 bases and J by 4 bases, and 14 bases separated the two germline ends. The CDR3 consists of 16 residues. The CDR3 is CASSLSHVTIPDTQYF. For the CDR3, the DNA is TGTGCCAGCAGTTTATCCCACGTTACCATTCCAGATACGCAGTATTTT.

This chain links TRBV7-3 with TRBJ2-3; D is uncertain. Germline CDR1 is SGHTA and CDR2 is FQGTGA. V shed 2 bases and J shed 3 bases, with 9 bases lying between them. The CDR3 has 14 amino acids. Here the CDR3 reads CASSLRPPTDTQYF. The CDR3 region has the DNA TGTGCCAGCAGCTTACGTCCCCCTACAGATACGCAGTATTTT.

The genes are TRBV28 and TRBJ2-5; 11 nucleotides agree with TRBD1. CDR1 is MDHEN, CDR2 SYDVKM, per germline. This CDR3 is built from 16 residues. Trimming cost V 2 bases and J 1 base; bases outside gene matches: 3. DNA of the CDR3: TGTGCCAGCAGTTTAGACGGACAGGGGGCCCAAGAGACCCAGTACTTC. As protein: CASSLDGQGAQETQYF.

V gene TRBV28 combines with J gene TRBJ1-5, with 9 bases that match TRBD1. J lost 10 bases, V lost 3 bases, and 16 bases had no gene match. The CDR3 loop spans 17 amino acids. Germline CDR1 reads MDHEN; CDR2 reads SYDVKM. The CDR3, as DNA: TGTGCCAGCAGTTTTCGCTTCAACCTGGACAGGGGTAATCCCCAGCATTTT. Translating it yields CASSFRFNLDRGNPQHF.

V usage is TRBV28 and J usage is TRBJ2-7; the match to TRBD1 covers 9 bases. The CDR3 has 14 residues. The germline V gene encodes CDR1 MDHEN and CDR2 SYDVKM. J gave up 6 bases and V 5 bases, and 8 bases lay outside the gene matches. CDR3 sequence reads: CASSLSGQGIEQYF. CDR3 DNA: TGTGCCAGCAGTCTTTCGGGACAGGGTATCGAGCAGTACTTC.

This chain connects TRBV15 to TRBJ1-2, with 11 bases aligning to TRBD1. J was trimmed by 6 bases and V by 6 bases; bases with no gene match: 3. Germline CDR1 and CDR2: LNHNV and YYDKDF (reference sequence). The CDR3 covers 13 residues. The chain's CDR3 is CATRGQGVNGYTF. The CDR3 coding sequence is TGTGCCACCAGGGGACAGGGGGTTAATGGCTACACCTTC. Looking up the rest from reference TRBV15 and TRBJ1-2 gives the full variable domain: DAMVIQNPRYQVTQFGKPVTLSCSQTLNHNVMYWYQQKSSQAPKLLFHYYDKDFNNEADTPDNFQSRRPNTSFCFLDIRSPGLGDTAMYLCATRGQGVNGYTFGSGTRLTVV.

J is TRBJ2-7 and V is TRBV2; 11 bases map to TRBD2. This CDR3 comprises 16 residues. Germline lookup yields CDR1 SNHLY and CDR2 FYNNEI. V lost 9 bases and J lost 3; bases outside the gene matches: 13. In DNA, the CDR3 is TGTGCCAGAACCCCCACGGGACTAGCGGTAAACTACGAGCAGTACTTC. Its translation is CARTPTGLAVNYEQYF.

This sequence joins TRBV11-2 and TRBJ2-5; the match to TRBD2 covers 7 bases. The CDR3 has 14 residues. With 5 bases clipped from V and 1 base from J, the junction kept 4 bases outside the gene matches. Germline loops: CDR1 SGHAT, CDR2 FQNNGV. CDR3 amino acids: CASSLADRQETQYF. The CDR3, as DNA: TGTGCCAGCAGCCTAGCGGATCGCCAAGAGACCCAGTACTTC.

The chain links TRBV27 to TRBJ2-6, with 9 positions matching TRBD1. The CDR3 is made up of 18 amino acids. The ends lost 6 bases at V and 1 base at J; junction bases unmatched: 10. Germline V CDR1 and CDR2: MNHEY, SMNVEV (reference sequence). CDR3 region: CASRDRGGPRSGANVLTF. Written as DNA, the CDR3 is TGTGCCAGCAGAGACAGGGGGGGTCCTCGGTCTGGGGCCAACGTCCTGACTTTC.

J is TRBJ2-4 and V is TRBV21-1; TRBD1, the table's D call, lacks a check against the DNA. TRBV21-1 is labeled a pseudogene. The CDR3 is 18 amino acids. CDR3 DNA: TGTGCCAGCAGCACGGCGGGGACAGATTTACTAGCCAAAAACATTCAGTACTTC. Translating it yields CASSTAGTDLLAKNIQYF.

The genes are TRBV11-3 and TRBJ1-1; D ambiguous. The CDR3 runs 14 residues. Germline-derived CDR1 and CDR2 are SGHNT and YENEEA. The V gene lost 4 bases and the J gene lost 5 bases, with 14 bases spanning the gap. The chain's CDR3 is CASSSSPVGTEAFF. CDR3 sequence (DNA): TGTGCCAGCAGCTCCAGCCCGGTGGGGACTGAAGCTTTCTTT. The complete variable domain, with remaining parts taken from reference TRBV11-3 and TRBJ1-1, reads EAGVVQSPRYKIIEKKQPVAFWCNPISGHNTLYWYLQNLGQGPELLIRYENEEAVDDSQLPKDRFSAERLKGVDSTLKIQPAELGDSAVYLCASSSSPVGTEAFFGQGTRLTVV.

The J gene is TRBJ2-2, the V gene TRBV25-1, with D perhaps assigned TRBD1 or TRBD2 (5 bases each). The CDR3 covers 17 residues. Trimming removed 5 bases at V and 3 bases at J, with 19 bases between. In germline, CDR1 is MGHDK, CDR2 SYGVNS. CDR3 sequence reads: CASSRSADGADTGELFF. The CDR3 nucleotides read TGTGCCAGCAGTCGATCCGCAGACGGGGCCGACACCGGGGAGCTGTTTTTT.

V usage is TRBV7-2 and J usage is TRBJ2-2, with 11 bases matching TRBD2. Germline loops: CDR1 SGHTA, CDR2 FQGNSA. The CDR3 contains 18 residues. V shed 1 base, J shed 6 bases, and the junction held 10 bases outside the gene matches. For the CDR3, the DNA is TGTGCCAGCAGCTTAGGATTCGGACTAGCGGGTATCGCCGGGGAGCTGTTTTTT. Translated: CASSLGFGLAGIAGELFF.

This chain joins TRBV4-2 and TRBJ1-1; no reliable D call. Germline V gene sequence: CDR1 LGHNA, CDR2 YNFKEQ. V shed 2 bases and J shed 1 base, with 11 bases lying between them. This CDR3 is 15 amino acids long. CDR3 sequence (DNA): TGTGCCAGCAGCCAAAGCATTACAGAGAACACTGAAGCTTTCTTT. This codes for CASSQSITENTEAFF.

The V call is TRBV2, the J call TRBJ2-4; 7 bases match TRBD1. The CDR3 consists of 15 residues. The germline gives CDR1 SNHLY, CDR2 FYNNEI. Losses at the gene ends were 8 bases for V and 3 bases for J; bases not matched to a gene: 10. CDR3 residues: CASGDVRDSKNIQYF. For the CDR3, the DNA is TGTGCCAGCGGAGACGTCCGGGACAGCAAAAACATTCAGTACTTC.

This chain uses TRBV25-1 with TRBJ1-3, with D perhaps TRBD1 (6 bases). Germline-derived CDR1 and CDR2 are MGHDK and SYGVNS. V lost 4 bases and J lost 1, with 14 bases in between. The CDR3 extends over 16 amino acids. The CDR3: CASSGATGASGNTIYF. The CDR3 DNA sequence: TGTGCCAGCAGTGGAGCCACGGGGGCATCTGGAAACACCATATATTTT.

This chain links TRBV9 with TRBJ2-1; D is tentatively TRBD1 or TRBD2 (5 bases each). The CDR3 consists of 10 residues. Germline CDR1 reads SGDLS; CDR2 reads YYNGEE. Trimming removed 5 bases at V and 11 bases at J, with 8 bases between. The CDR3 protein is CASSGGKQFF. The CDR3 nucleotides read TGTGCCAGCAGTGGGGGAAAGCAGTTCTTC.

V gene TRBV10-2 combines with J gene TRBJ2-7; TRBD2 matches at 13 bases. In germline, CDR1 is WSHSY, CDR2 SAAADI. The CDR3 loop spans 14 amino acids. J gave up 5 bases and V 2 bases, and 0 bases lay outside the gene matches. CDR3 loop: CASSEGLAGDEQYF. CDR3 DNA sequence: TGCGCCAGCAGTGAGGGACTAGCGGGAGACGAGCAGTACTTC.

This chain connects TRBV19 to TRBJ2-1; D not certain. Germline CDR1 is LNHDA and CDR2 is SQIVND (reference sequence). V gave up 2 bases and J gave up 7 bases, with 3 bases separating them. CDR3 length: 11 residues. The chain's CDR3 is CASSIMNEQFF. For the CDR3, the DNA is TGTGCCAGTAGTATAATGAATGAGCAGTTCTTC.